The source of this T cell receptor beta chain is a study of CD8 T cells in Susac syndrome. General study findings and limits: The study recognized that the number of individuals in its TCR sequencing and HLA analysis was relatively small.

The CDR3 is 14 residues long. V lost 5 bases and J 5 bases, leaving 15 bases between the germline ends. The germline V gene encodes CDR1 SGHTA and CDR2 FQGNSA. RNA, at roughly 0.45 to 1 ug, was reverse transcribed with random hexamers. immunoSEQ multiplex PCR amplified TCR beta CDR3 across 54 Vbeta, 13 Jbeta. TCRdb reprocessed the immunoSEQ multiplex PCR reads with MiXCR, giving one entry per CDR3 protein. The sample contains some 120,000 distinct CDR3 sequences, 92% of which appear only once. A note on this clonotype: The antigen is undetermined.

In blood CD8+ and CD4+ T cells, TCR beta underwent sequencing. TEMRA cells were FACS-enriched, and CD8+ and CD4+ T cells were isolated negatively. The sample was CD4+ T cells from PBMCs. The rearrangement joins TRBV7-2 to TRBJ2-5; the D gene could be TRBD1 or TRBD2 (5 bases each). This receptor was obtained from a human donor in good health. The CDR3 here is CASSPGRPGETQYF. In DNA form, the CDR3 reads TGTGCCAGCAGCCCGGGACGGCCGGGGGAGACCCAGTACTTC.